This T cell receptor (beta chain) was sequenced during a study of STAT5B mutations in CD4+ large granular lymphocyte leukemia. Study-wide context: Healthy donors showed HLA-associated enrichment of the CDR3 'QG' motif.

Worth noting for this clone: No antigen is known for it.

Measured with immunoSEQ multiplex PCR; TCRdb has only the in-frame clones, and not every one. The sample lists about 33,000 clones; roughly 76% were seen once. The CDR3 is 11 amino acids. Trimming left V 3 bases short and J 8 bases short, with 5 bases between. The germline CDR1 and CDR2 sequences are LGHNA and YNFKEQ. The study's findings and limits: Higher CD4+ than CD8+ T-LGLL clonality might reflect small sample size.

Sequenced material: CD4+ T cells from blood buffy coats. This receptor was identified in a human donor in good health. V and J are TRBV4-2 and TRBJ2-1; D ambiguous. CDR3 region: CASSHAYEQFF. In DNA form, the CDR3 reads TGTGCCAGCAGCCATGCCTATGAGCAGTTCTTC.